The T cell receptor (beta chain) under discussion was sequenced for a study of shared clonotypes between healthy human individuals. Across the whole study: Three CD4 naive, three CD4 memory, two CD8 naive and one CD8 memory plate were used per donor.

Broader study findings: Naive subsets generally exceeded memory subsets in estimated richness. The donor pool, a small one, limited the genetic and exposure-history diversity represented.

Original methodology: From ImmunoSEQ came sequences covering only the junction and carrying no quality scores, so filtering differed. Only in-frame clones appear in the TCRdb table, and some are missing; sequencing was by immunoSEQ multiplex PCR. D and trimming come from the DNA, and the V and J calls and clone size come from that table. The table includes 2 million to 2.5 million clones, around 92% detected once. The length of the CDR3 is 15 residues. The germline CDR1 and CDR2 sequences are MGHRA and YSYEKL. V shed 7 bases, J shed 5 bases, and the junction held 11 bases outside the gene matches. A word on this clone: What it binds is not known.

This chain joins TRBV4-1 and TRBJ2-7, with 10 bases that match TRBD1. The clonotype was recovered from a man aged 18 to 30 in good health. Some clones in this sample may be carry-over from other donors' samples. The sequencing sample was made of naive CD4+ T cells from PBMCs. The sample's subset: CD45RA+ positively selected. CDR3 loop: CASKVTGDRGHEQYF. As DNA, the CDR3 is TGCGCCAGCAAAGTAACAGGGGACAGGGGTCACGAGCAGTACTTC.